A single sample gave rise to the 3 T cell receptor beta chains below, sequenced in a study of shared T cell receptors in the human thymus. Data came from immunoSEQ multiplex PCR; TCRdb stores just in-frame clones and leaves some out. The table records about 610,000 clones, over 75% of them present only once. These same data were also listed under a study on human thymus T cells.

Sequences were obtained from thymocytes. The receptors stem from a boy under two years old with a congenital heart defect.

This clone was recorded only once. The genes are TRBV4-3 and TRBJ2-7, with D unresolved. The CDR3 loop spans 16 amino acids. CDR1 and CDR2 from the germline V gene are LGHNA and YSLEER. Trimming pared 5 bases from V and 0 bases from J, leaving 17 bases between. The CDR3: CASSSSESRSSYEQYF. CDR3 nucleotides: TGCGCCAGCAGCTCCAGCGAGAGCAGAAGCTCCTACGAGCAGTACTTC.

With respect to this clone: Other DNA sequences in the sample encode the same CDR3. The gene calls are TRBV6-5 and TRBJ1-4; 8 bases map to TRBD1. The CDR3 is 14 amino acids. Looked up from germline, CDR1 is MNHEY and CDR2 is SVGAGI. V was pared by 6 bases and J by 3 bases, with 3 bases of the junction left unmatched. DNA for the CDR3: TGTGCCAGCAGACAGGGGGGGGCTAATGAAAAACTGTTTTTT. Protein product: CASRQGGANEKLFF.

The genes are TRBV7-9 and TRBJ2-7, with D perhaps matching TRBD2 (6 bases). The CDR3 spans 16 residues. Trimming shortened V by 0 bases and J by 3 bases, and 15 bases separated the two germline ends. CDR1 is SEHNR and CDR2 is FQNEAQ in the germline V gene (reference sequence). Written as DNA, the CDR3 is TGTGCCAGCAGCTTAGCGCTTCATAGGACTAACTACGAGCAGTACTTC. This sequence encodes CASSLALHRTNYEQYF.